The entry below gives a single TCR beta chain sequence along with its context. Unmatched junction bases numbered 15, after V lost 5 bases and J lost 6 bases. In germline, CDR1 is DFQATT, CDR2 SNEGSKA (reference sequence). This CDR3 region has 15 residues. This specimen belongs to a study of T cells in Graves' hyperthyroidism and ophthalmopathy. Amplification of TCR beta CDR3 regions was performed using RNA transcripts as template. When the TCR CDR3 underwent first-round RT-PCR, the HTBI primer set was used. One entry per CDR3 protein, called by TCRdb with MiXCR from the multiplex PCR reads. Here the sample spans roughly 61,000 distinct CDR3 sequences, about 57% being singletons.

J is TRBJ1-1 and V is TRBV20-1; TRBD1 matches at 7 bases. This TCR came from a woman aged 60-70 years with Graves' ophthalmopathy. The source material was blood. CDR3 nucleotides: TGCAGTGCTCCGGCAGGGACAGCCCTTACCCCTGAAGCTTTCTTT. Translating gives CSAPAGTALTPEAFF.